These T cell receptor beta chains were read from a single sample in a study of blood T cell repertoires in COVID-19. Assay: immunoSEQ multiplex PCR; the TCRdb copy retains only in-frame clones and omits some. The data show about 52,000 clones, with 80% to 90% seen just once and nearly 5% held by the top ten. The sample comprised peripheral blood. The receptors stem from a man between 60 and 70 years old with active COVID-19. Each CDR3 is given with its conserved first and last residue. A D gene is named only where the DNA matches it firmly. The listing skips clone size in some rows; elsewhere it reads once, few, many or a size class.

V gene	D gene	clone size	J gene	CDR3 protein	CDR3 DNA
TRBV11-2	TRBD1	once	TRBJ1-6	CASTRQGARSPLHF	TGTGCCAGCACAAGACAGGGGGCCAGGTCACCCCTCCACTTT
TRBV4-1	-	-	TRBJ2-1	CASSQDSKRGTVSSYNEQFF	TGCGCCAGCAGCCAAGATTCCAAACGGGGAACTGTTAGCTCCTACAATGAGCAGTTCTTC
TRBV29-1	-	-	TRBJ2-3	CSVGIGGGRTDTQYF	TGCAGCGTTGGAATAGGTGGGGGGAGAACAGATACGCAGTATTTT
TRBV5-8	-	-	TRBJ2-1	CASSPRTAGGSEQFF	TGTGCCAGCAGCCCGAGGACTGCTGGAGGGTCTGAGCAGTTCTTC
TRBV5-4	TRBD2	-	TRBJ2-7	CASSLAFRGRLYEQYF	TGTGCCAGCAGCTTGGCCTTCCGCGGGAGGTTATACGAGCAGTACTTC
TRBV4-3	-	-	TRBJ2-7	CASSQVMDITYEQYF	TGCGCCAGCAGCCAAGTAATGGACATCACCTACGAGCAGTACTTC
TRBV2	-	-	TRBJ2-5	CASEGKYQETQYF	TGTGCCAGCGAGGGCAAGTACCAAGAGACCCAGTACTTC
TRBV14	TRBD1	-	TRBJ2-3	CASSQHLQGRFTDTQYF	TGTGCCAGCAGCCAACACCTACAGGGGAGATTTACAGATACGCAGTATTTT
TRBV5-1	TRBD1	-	TRBJ2-5	CASSFGQERETQYF	TGCGCCAGCAGCTTTGGACAGGAACGAGAGACCCAGTACTTC
TRBV6-4	-	-	TRBJ1-1	CASGDRDTEAFF	TGTGCCAGCGGAGACAGAGACACTGAAGCTTTCTTT
TRBV19	-	few	TRBJ1-5	CASSIISLAGGNQPQHF	TGTGCCAGTAGTATCATATCTTTGGCAGGGGGCAATCAGCCCCAGCATTTT
TRBV11-1	TRBD1	-	TRBJ2-7	CASSSGQGWAYEQYF	TGTGCCAGCAGTTCGGGACAGGGATGGGCCTACGAGCAGTACTTC
TRBV28	TRBD1	-	TRBJ1-2	CASSKQGNYGYTF	TGTGCCAGCAGTAAACAGGGGAACTATGGCTACACCTTC
TRBV21-1	-	-	TRBJ2-5	CASSLPSGTGREETQYF	TGTGCCAGCAGCCTACCTTCCGGGACAGGGAGAGAAGAGACCCAGTACTTC
TRBV29-1	TRBD2	-	TRBJ2-7	CSVTGGLAGVEQYF	TGCAGCGTAACGGGGGGACTAGCGGGAGTCGAGCAGTACTTC
TRBV6-5	TRBD1	-	TRBJ1-2	CASSSGQFRYYGYTF	TGTGCCAGCAGTTCGGGACAGTTTCGTTACTATGGCTACACCTTC
TRBV27	TRBD2	-	TRBJ2-2	CASRPTSGTQNTGELFF	TGTGCCAGCAGACCAACTAGCGGCACACAGAACACCGGGGAGCTGTTTTTT
TRBV4-2	TRBD2	-	TRBJ2-1	CASSPVLAGVNNEQFF	TGTGCCAGCAGCCCCGTACTAGCGGGAGTAAACAATGAGCAGTTCTTC
TRBV7-9	TRBD1	-	TRBJ2-3	CASSSRRGQGGTDTQYF	TGTGCCAGCAGCTCTAGGCGAGGACAGGGAGGCACAGATACGCAGTATTTT
TRBV5-8	-	-	TRBJ2-7	CASSVWEVESYEQYF	TGTGCCAGCAGCGTGTGGGAGGTCGAGTCTTACGAGCAGTACTTC
TRBV7-2	-	once	TRBJ1-1	CASSPGWMITEAFF	TGTGCCAGCAGCCCAGGGTGGATGATCACTGAAGCTTTCTTT
TRBV7-8	-	-	TRBJ2-5	CASSLARAQETQYF	TGTGCCAGCAGCTTAGCGAGGGCCCAAGAGACCCAGTACTTC
TRBV6-4	TRBD1	-	TRBJ2-3	CASSDGQGTDTQYF	TGTGCCAGCAGTGACGGACAGGGAACAGATACGCAGTATTTT
TRBV15	TRBD1	-	TRBJ1-6	CATSSKTGGNSPLHF	TGTGCCACCAGCAGCAAGACAGGGGGTAATTCACCCCTCCACTTT
TRBV7-2	-	-	TRBJ2-6	CASSSLGANVLTF	TGTGCCAGCAGCTCCCTCGGGGCCAACGTCCTGACTTTC
TRBV19	-	-	TRBJ1-1	CASSMGSEAFF	TGTGCCAGTAGTATGGGGAGTGAAGCTTTCTTT
TRBV11-2	-	-	TRBJ2-1	CASSLFIGRGSYNEQFF	TGTGCCAGCAGCTTATTTATCGGGAGAGGGTCCTACAATGAGCAGTTCTTC
TRBV5-5	-	-	TRBJ2-7	CASSLAPGIDQLSLRGEQYF	TGTGCCAGCAGCTTGGCGCCCGGAATAGACCAACTCTCCCTACGAGGCGAGCAGTACTTC
TRBV12-5	-	-	TRBJ2-1	CASGPVRVDEQFF	TGTGCTAGTGGTCCCGTGCGGGTTGATGAGCAGTTCTTC
TRBV25-1	-	-	TRBJ2-7	CASSGYRGSYEQYF	TGTGCCAGCAGTGGGTATAGGGGATCCTACGAGCAGTACTTC
TRBV6-1	TRBD2	-	TRBJ2-1	CASTASGDYNEQFF	TGTGCCAGCACCGCTAGCGGGGATTACAATGAGCAGTTCTTC
TRBV9	TRBD2	-	TRBJ2-1	CASSPRRLADNEQFF	TGTGCCAGCAGCCCCCGACGACTAGCGGACAATGAGCAGTTCTTC
TRBV7-9	TRBD1	few	TRBJ2-7	CASSDGTGAYEQYF	TGTGCCAGCAGCGACGGGACAGGGGCCTACGAGCAGTACTTC
TRBV10-3	TRBD1	-	TRBJ2-7	CAISKDRGASYEQYF	TGTGCCATCAGTAAAGACAGGGGTGCCTCCTACGAGCAGTACTTC
TRBV28	-	-	TRBJ2-7	CASSFLYEQYF	TGTGCCAGCAGTTTCCTTTACGAGCAGTACTTC
TRBV5-1	TRBD1	-	TRBJ1-1	CASSRQGVGMNTEAFF	TGCGCCAGCAGTCGACAGGGGGTTGGTATGAACACTGAAGCTTTCTTT
TRBV19	TRBD1	-	TRBJ1-4	CASSIGRDRKDEKLFF	TGTGCCAGTAGTATAGGCCGGGACAGGAAGGATGAAAAACTGTTTTTT
TRBV10-3	TRBD1	-	TRBJ2-7	CAIRRDRYEQYF	TGTGCCATCAGACGGGACAGATACGAGCAGTACTTC
TRBV3-1/TRBV3-2	-	-	TRBJ1-1	CASSNRAEAFF	TGTGCCAGCAGTAACAGGGCTGAAGCTTTCTTT
TRBV27	TRBD1	-	TRBJ2-2	CASRTGRNTGELFF	TGTGCCAGCAGGACAGGGAGAAACACCGGGGAGCTGTTTTTT
TRBV6-1	TRBD1	-	TRBJ1-4	CASSDPGQGTTNEKLFF	TGTGCCAGCAGTGATCCGGGACAGGGCACGACTAATGAAAAACTGTTTTTT
TRBV10-3	TRBD2	-	TRBJ2-7	CAISNPGGFHEQYF	TGTGCCATCAGCAACCCCGGGGGGTTCCACGAGCAGTACTTC
TRBV4-2	-	once	TRBJ2-7	CASSQELGEKQYF	TGTGCCAGCAGCCAAGAACTAGGCGAAAAGCAGTACTTC